The source of this T cell receptor (beta chain) is a study of tumor-infiltrating lymphocytes in localized non-small cell lung cancer. Looking at the study overall: Tumor tissue and non-adjacent uninvolved lung came from each patient.

The CDR3 consists of 15 residues. V was shortened by 4 bases and J by 3 bases, with 16 bases between the two germline ends. The germline CDR1 and CDR2 sequences are SGHAT and FQNNGV. On this clone itself: Its antigen is unidentified.

The repertoire was sequenced with immunoSEQ multiplex PCR; TCRdb's copy has only in-frame clones and lacks some. The data show roughly 24,000 clones, just under 70% seen once. General observations from the study: Not all patients were TCR sequenced, owing to tissue quantity. Technical variation could not be separated from intratumor heterogeneity here.

Material for sequencing was lung tumor tissue. The V and J genes are TRBV11-2 and TRBJ2-7; weak D call: TRBD2 (5 bases). This TCR was recovered from a human donor with non-small cell lung cancer. CDR3 nucleotides: TGTGCCAGCAGCTCCCCGAGAGGGCAAGGCTACGAGCAGTACTTC. Its protein is CASSSPRGQGYEQYF.